A selection of T cell receptor beta chains follows, all from one sample in a study of cytomegalovirus exposure and HLA in healthy donors. TCRdb's table, derived via immunoSEQ multiplex PCR, lists solely in-frame clones and lacks some. Here the sample table reports approximately 37,000 clones. Specimen: PBMCs. These TCRs come from a man aged 35 to 55 in good health and CMV-seropositive. Both conserved end residues are part of each CDR3. Each record gives: J gene, V gene, D gene, CDR3 DNA, CDR3 protein. The D gene is left open where the match is weak.

j_gene: TRBJ2-4; v_gene: TRBV7-9; d_gene: -; CDR3nt: TGTGCCAGCAGCTCCTGGGAGGTCTCGGCCAAAAACATTCAGTACTTC; CDR3aa: CASSSWEVSAKNIQYF
j_gene: TRBJ1-5; v_gene: TRBV5-1; d_gene: -; CDR3nt: TGCGCCAGCAGCTCCGAGGGGGGGGATCAGCCCCAGCATTTT; CDR3aa: CASSSEGGDQPQHF
j_gene: TRBJ1-1; v_gene: TRBV27; d_gene: -; CDR3nt: TGTGCCAGCAGTCCGGGACAAGAGAAGGCTTTCTTT; CDR3aa: CASSPGQEKAFF
j_gene: TRBJ2-3; v_gene: TRBV6-4; d_gene: TRBD2; CDR3nt: TGTGCCAGCAGTGAGCGGGAGGGCACAGATACGCAGTATTTT; CDR3aa: CASSEREGTDTQYF
j_gene: TRBJ1-2; v_gene: TRBV7-9; d_gene: TRBD1; CDR3nt: TGTGCCAGCAGCCGAACCGGGACAGACTATGGCTACACCTTC; CDR3aa: CASSRTGTDYGYTF
j_gene: TRBJ1-4; v_gene: TRBV5-6; d_gene: TRBD1; CDR3nt: TGTGCCAGCAGCTTGTACAACAGGGGCCGTAATGAAAAACTGTTTTTT; CDR3aa: CASSLYNRGRNEKLFF
j_gene: TRBJ2-5; v_gene: TRBV7-3; d_gene: TRBD1; CDR3nt: TGTGCCAGCAGCTCAGGGACAGCAGAGACCCAGTACTTC; CDR3aa: CASSSGTAETQYF
j_gene: TRBJ1-5; v_gene: TRBV7-9; d_gene: -; CDR3nt: TGTGCCAGCAGCTGGGGCCAGGGTCGGCCCCAGCATTTT; CDR3aa: CASSWGQGRPQHF
j_gene: TRBJ2-5; v_gene: TRBV19; d_gene: TRBD1; CDR3nt: TGTGCCAGTAGGATGACAGGGGACCATCTCGGGAAGACCCAGTACTTC; CDR3aa: CASRMTGDHLGKTQYF
j_gene: TRBJ2-7; v_gene: TRBV28; d_gene: -; CDR3nt: TGTGCCAGCACCTCAGGCGGGGAGTGGCATTCTTACTACGAGCAGTACTTC; CDR3aa: CASTSGGEWHSYYEQYF
j_gene: TRBJ2-7; v_gene: TRBV4-2; d_gene: TRBD2; CDR3nt: TGTGCCAGCAGCCAAGTCATAACTAGCGAATTCTACGAGCAGTACTTC; CDR3aa: CASSQVITSEFYEQYF
j_gene: TRBJ2-7; v_gene: TRBV27; d_gene: TRBD1; CDR3nt: TGTGCCAGCAGTCCCCGGGACAGGGGACCCTACGAGCAGTACTTC; CDR3aa: CASSPRDRGPYEQYF
j_gene: TRBJ2-4; v_gene: TRBV7-9; d_gene: TRBD1; CDR3nt: TGTGCCAGCAGCTTAGACAGGGGAGCGAACATTCAGTACTTC; CDR3aa: CASSLDRGANIQYF
j_gene: TRBJ1-6; v_gene: TRBV25-1; d_gene: -; CDR3nt: TGTGCCAGCGGGGACATCCGAAATTCACCCCTCCACTTT; CDR3aa: CASGDIRNSPLHF
j_gene: TRBJ2-1; v_gene: TRBV27; d_gene: -; CDR3nt: TGTGCCAGCCGTTACACTAACAACCGAGGTGAGCAGTTCTTC; CDR3aa: CASRYTNNRGEQFF
j_gene: TRBJ2-5; v_gene: TRBV18; d_gene: TRBD1; CDR3nt: TGTGCCAGCTCACCGACAGGGGTTCAACGAGAGACCCAGTACTTC; CDR3aa: CASSPTGVQRETQYF
j_gene: TRBJ2-7; v_gene: TRBV5-1; d_gene: TRBD1; CDR3nt: TGCGCCAGCGGGAATGGACAGGTCTACGAGCAGTACTTC; CDR3aa: CASGNGQVYEQYF
j_gene: TRBJ1-5; v_gene: TRBV18; d_gene: -; CDR3nt: TGTGCCAGCTCAGCTACAGGGTCCTATAGCAATCAGCCCCAGCATTTT; CDR3aa: CASSATGSYSNQPQHF
j_gene: TRBJ1-2; v_gene: TRBV4-2; d_gene: -; CDR3nt: TGTGCCAGCAACCAAAACGTCCAGGGGATGGACTATGGCTACACCTTC; CDR3aa: CASNQNVQGMDYGYTF
j_gene: TRBJ1-1; v_gene: TRBV7-2; d_gene: TRBD1; CDR3nt: TGTGCCAGCAGCTTAGTGGGTGCGACAGGGAGCACTGAAGCTTTCTTT; CDR3aa: CASSLVGATGSTEAFF
j_gene: TRBJ1-5; v_gene: TRBV4-1; d_gene: -; CDR3nt: TGCGCCAGCAGCCTCGGGCCCGGGGGTGAGGGAGGCAATCAGCCCCAGCATTTT; CDR3aa: CASSLGPGGEGGNQPQHF
j_gene: TRBJ2-3; v_gene: TRBV10-3; d_gene: -; CDR3nt: TGTGCCATCTCCCAGGTCGGGCAGGGGGGAGATACGCAGTATTTT; CDR3aa: CAISQVGQGGDTQYF
j_gene: TRBJ1-1; v_gene: TRBV20-1; d_gene: -; CDR3nt: TGCAGTGCTTCACAGGCGCCGGGAGCTTTCTTT; CDR3aa: CSASQAPGAFF
j_gene: TRBJ2-1; v_gene: TRBV7-3; d_gene: -; CDR3nt: TGTGCCAGCAGCCACAGGGACCGGGGGGATGAGCAGTTCTTC; CDR3aa: CASSHRDRGDEQFF
j_gene: TRBJ2-7; v_gene: TRBV6-5; d_gene: TRBD2; CDR3nt: TGTGCCAGCAGTTACTCCCAGCGGGAGTCCAACGAGCAGTACTTC; CDR3aa: CASSYSQRESNEQYF
j_gene: TRBJ2-1; v_gene: TRBV5-1; d_gene: TRBD2; CDR3nt: TGCGCCAGCAGCTTGTCGACCGGGACTAGCCTCTACAATGAGCAGTTCTTC; CDR3aa: CASSLSTGTSLYNEQFF
j_gene: TRBJ2-5; v_gene: TRBV7-9; d_gene: -; CDR3nt: TGTGCCAGCATGGGAACTAGTGTGTTGGAGACCCAGTACTTC; CDR3aa: CASMGTSVLETQYF
j_gene: TRBJ2-2; v_gene: TRBV27; d_gene: TRBD1; CDR3nt: TGTGCCAGCATTTGGAGACAGGGGGCCGGCGGGGAGCTGTTTTTT; CDR3aa: CASIWRQGAGGELFF